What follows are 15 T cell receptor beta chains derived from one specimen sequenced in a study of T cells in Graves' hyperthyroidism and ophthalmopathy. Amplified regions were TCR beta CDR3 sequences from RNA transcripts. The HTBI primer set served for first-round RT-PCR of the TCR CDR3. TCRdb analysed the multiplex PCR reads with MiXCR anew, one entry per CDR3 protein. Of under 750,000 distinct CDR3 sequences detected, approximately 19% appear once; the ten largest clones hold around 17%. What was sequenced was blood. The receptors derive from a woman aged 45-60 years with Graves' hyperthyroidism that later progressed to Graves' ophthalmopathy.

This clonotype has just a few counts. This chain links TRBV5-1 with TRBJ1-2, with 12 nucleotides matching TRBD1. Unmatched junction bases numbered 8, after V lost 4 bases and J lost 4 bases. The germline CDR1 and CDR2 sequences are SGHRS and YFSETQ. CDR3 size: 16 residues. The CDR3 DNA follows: TGCGCCAGCAGCCCGGGACAGGGGGCGCGGGCCTATGGCTACACCTTC. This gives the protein CASSPGQGARAYGYTF.

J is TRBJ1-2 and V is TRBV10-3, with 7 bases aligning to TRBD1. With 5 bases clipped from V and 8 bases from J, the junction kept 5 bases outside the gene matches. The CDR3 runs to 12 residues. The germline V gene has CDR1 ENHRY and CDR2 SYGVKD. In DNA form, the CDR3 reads TGTGCCATCAGTACAGGGGAGGGCGGCTACACCTTC. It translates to CAISTGEGGYTF.

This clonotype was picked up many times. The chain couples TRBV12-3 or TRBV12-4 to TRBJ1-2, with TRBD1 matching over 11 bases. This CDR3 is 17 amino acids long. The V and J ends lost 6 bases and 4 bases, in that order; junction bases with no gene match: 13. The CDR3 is CASSLRTGGRRTYGYTF. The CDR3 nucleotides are TGTGCCAGCAGCTTAAGGACAGGGGGCCGGCGTACCTATGGCTACACCTTC.

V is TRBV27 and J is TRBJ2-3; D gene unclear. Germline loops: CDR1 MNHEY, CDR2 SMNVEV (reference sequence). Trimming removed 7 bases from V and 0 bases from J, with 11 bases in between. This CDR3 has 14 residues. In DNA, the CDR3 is TGTGCCAGCACTCCCCTCCCTAGCACAGATACGCAGTATTTT. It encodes CASTPLPSTDTQYF.

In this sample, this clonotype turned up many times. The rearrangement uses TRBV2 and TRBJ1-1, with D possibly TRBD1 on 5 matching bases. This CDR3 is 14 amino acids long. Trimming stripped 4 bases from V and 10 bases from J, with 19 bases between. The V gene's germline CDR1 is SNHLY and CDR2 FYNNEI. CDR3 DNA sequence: TGTGCCAGCAGTGCTGTAGGGGAGGAGACCCGAGCTTTCTTT. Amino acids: CASSAVGEETRAFF.

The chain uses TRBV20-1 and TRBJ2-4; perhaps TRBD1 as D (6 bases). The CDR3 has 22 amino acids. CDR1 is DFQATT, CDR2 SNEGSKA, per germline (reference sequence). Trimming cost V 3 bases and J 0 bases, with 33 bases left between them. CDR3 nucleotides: TGCAGTGCTAGCTCGCTCGTAAAACAGGGAGCCCCGCGCGCAGTAGCCAAAAACATTCAGTACTTC. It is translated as CSASSLVKQGAPRAVAKNIQYF.

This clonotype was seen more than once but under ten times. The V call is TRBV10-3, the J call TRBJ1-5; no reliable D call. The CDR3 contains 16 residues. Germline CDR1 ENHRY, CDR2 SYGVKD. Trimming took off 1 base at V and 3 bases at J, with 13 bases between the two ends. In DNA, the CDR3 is TGTGCCATCAGTGAGTATAGTGGGAGGGACAATCAGCCCCAGCATTTT. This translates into CAISEYSGRDNQPQHF.

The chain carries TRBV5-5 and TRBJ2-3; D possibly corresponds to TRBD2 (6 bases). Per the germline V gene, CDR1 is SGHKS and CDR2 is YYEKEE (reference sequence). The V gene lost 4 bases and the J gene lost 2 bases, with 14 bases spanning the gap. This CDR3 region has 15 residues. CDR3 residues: CASSREGEDTDTQYF. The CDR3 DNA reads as TGTGCCAGCAGCCGGGAAGGGGAGGACACAGATACGCAGTATTTT.

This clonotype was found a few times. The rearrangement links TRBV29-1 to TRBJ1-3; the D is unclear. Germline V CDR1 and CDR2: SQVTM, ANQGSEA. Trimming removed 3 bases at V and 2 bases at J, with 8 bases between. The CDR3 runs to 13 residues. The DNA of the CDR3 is TGCAGCGTTGAGGTGGGAGCTGGAAACACCATATATTTT. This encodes CSVEVGAGNTIYF.

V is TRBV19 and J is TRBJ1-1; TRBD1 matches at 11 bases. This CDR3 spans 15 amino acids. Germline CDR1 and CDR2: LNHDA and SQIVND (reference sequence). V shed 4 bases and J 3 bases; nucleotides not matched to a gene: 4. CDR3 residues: CASSTGQGVHTEAFF. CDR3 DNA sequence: TGTGCCAGTAGTACGGGACAGGGGGTACACACTGAAGCTTTCTTT.

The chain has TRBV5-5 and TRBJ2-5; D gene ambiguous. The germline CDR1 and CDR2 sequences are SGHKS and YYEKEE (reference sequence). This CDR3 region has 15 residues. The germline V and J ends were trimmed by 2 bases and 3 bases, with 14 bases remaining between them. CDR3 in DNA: TGTGCCAGCAGCTTTACGATAGGGCAGAAAGAGACCCAGTACTTC. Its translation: CASSFTIGQKETQYF.

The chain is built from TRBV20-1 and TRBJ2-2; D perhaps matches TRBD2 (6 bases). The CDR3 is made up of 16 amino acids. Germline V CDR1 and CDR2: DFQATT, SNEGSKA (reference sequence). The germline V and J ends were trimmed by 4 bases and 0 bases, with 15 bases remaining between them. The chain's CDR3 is CSATDGGATNTGELFF. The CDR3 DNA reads TGCAGTGCTACAGACGGCGGGGCGACGAACACCGGGGAGCTGTTTTTT.

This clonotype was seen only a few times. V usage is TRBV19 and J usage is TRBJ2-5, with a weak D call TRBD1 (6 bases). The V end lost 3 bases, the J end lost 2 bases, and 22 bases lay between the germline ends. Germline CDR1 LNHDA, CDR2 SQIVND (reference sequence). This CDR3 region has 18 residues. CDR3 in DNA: TGTGCCAGTAGTATTGTTGGGGGCCAGGCGGGTTGGCAAGAGACCCAGTACTTC. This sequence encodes CASSIVGGQAGWQETQYF.

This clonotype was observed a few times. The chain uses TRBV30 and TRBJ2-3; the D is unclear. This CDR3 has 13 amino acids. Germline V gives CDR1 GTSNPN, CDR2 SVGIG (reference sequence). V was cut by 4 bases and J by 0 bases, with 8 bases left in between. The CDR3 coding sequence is TGTGCCTGGATGGGGTATAGCACAGATACGCAGTATTTT. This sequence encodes CAWMGYSTDTQYF.

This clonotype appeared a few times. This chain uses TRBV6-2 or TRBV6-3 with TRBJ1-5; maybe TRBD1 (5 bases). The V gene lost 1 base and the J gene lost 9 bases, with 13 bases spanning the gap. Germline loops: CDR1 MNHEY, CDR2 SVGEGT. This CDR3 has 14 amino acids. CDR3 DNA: TGTGCCAGCAGTTACTATGGGGCCGCTGGGCCCCAGCATTTT. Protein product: CASSYYGAAGPQHF.